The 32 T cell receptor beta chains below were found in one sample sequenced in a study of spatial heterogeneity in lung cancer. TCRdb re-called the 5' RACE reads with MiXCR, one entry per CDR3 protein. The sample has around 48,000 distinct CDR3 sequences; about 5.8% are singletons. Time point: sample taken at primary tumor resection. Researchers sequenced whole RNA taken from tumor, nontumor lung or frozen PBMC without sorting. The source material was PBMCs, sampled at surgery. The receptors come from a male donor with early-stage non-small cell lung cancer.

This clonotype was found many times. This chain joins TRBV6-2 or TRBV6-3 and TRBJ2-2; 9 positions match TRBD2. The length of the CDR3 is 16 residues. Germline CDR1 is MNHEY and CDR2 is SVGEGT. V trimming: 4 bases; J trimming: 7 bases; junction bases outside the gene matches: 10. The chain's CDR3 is CASSSGGTSRVGELFF. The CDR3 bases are TGTGCCAGCAGTTCCGGCGGGACTAGCCGGGTCGGGGAGCTGTTTTTT.

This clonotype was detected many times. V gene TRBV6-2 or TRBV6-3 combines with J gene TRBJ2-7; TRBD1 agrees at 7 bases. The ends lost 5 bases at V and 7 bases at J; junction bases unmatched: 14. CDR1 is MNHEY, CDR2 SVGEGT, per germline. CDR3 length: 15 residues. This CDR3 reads CASSRGQVFTLEQYF. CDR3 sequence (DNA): TGTGCCAGCAGTCGCGGACAGGTATTTACGTTGGAGCAGTACTTC.

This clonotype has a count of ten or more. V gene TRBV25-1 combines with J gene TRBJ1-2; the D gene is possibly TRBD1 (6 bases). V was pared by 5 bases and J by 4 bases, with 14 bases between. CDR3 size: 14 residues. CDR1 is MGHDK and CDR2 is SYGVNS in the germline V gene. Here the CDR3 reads CASSRSQGLYGYTF. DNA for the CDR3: TGTGCCAGCAGTAGATCTCAGGGGCTCTATGGCTACACCTTC.

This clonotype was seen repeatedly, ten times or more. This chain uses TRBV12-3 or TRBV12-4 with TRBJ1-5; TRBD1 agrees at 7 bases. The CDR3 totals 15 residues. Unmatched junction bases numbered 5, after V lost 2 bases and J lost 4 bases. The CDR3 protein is CASSLTGDWNQPQHF. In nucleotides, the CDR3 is TGTGCCAGCAGTTTAACAGGGGATTGGAATCAGCCCCAGCATTTT.

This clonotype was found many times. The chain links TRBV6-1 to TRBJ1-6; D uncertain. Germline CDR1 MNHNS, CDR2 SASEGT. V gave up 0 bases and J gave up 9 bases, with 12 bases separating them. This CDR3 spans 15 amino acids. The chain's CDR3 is CASSEAFFMGSPLHF. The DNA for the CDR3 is TGTGCCAGCAGTGAAGCGTTTTTCATGGGTTCACCCCTCCACTTT.

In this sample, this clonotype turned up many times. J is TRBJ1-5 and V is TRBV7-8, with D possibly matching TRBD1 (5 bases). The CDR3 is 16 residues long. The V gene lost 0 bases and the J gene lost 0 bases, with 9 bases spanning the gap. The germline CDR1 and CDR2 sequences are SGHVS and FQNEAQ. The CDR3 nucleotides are TGTGCCAGCAGCTTAGCCTGGACACCTAGCAATCAGCCCCAGCATTTT. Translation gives CASSLAWTPSNQPQHF.

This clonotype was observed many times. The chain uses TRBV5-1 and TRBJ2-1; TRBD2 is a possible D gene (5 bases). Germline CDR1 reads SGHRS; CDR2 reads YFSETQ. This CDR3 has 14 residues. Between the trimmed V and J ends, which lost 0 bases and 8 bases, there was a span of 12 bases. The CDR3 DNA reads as TGCGCCAGCAGCTTGGTACGAGGGAGCGATGAGCAGTTCTTC. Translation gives CASSLVRGSDEQFF.

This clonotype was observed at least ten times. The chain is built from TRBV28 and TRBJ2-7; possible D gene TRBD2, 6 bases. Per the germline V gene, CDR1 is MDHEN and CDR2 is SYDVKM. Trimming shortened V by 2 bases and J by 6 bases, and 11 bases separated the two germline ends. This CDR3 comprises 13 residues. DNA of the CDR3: TGTGCCAGCAGTTTAACTAGCATCCCCGAGCAGTACTTC. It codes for CASSLTSIPEQYF.

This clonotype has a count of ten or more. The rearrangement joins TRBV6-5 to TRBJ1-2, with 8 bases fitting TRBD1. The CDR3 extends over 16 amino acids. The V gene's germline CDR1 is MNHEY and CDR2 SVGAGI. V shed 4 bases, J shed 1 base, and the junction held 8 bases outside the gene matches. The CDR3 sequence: CASSLGQGSINYGYTF. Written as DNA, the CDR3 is TGTGCCAGCAGTTTAGGACAGGGCTCCATTAACTATGGCTACACCTTC.

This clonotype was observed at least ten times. The CDR3 reads CASSLQGEQYF. The CDR3 coding sequence is TGTGCCAGCAGCTTACAGGGCGAGCAGTACTTC. The genes are TRBV7-6 and TRBJ2-7; possibly TRBD1 for D (5 bases). The CDR3 runs to 11 residues. Trimming cost V 2 bases and J 6 bases, with 5 bases left between them. CDR1 is SGHVS, CDR2 FNYEAQ, per germline.

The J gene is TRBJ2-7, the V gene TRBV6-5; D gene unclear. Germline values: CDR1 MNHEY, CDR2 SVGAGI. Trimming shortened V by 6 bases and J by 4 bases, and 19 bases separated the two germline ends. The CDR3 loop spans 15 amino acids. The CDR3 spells CASRRGRAPIYEQYF. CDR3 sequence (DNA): TGTGCCAGCAGACGAGGCAGAGCCCCGATTTACGAGCAGTACTTC.

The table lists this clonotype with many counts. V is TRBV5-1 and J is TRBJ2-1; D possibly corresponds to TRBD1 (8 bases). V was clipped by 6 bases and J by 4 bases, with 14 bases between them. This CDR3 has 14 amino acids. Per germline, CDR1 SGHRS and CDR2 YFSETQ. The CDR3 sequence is CASTLQGGYNEQFF. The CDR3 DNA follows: TGCGCCAGCACCCTACAGGGGGGGTACAATGAGCAGTTCTTC.

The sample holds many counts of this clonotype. CDR3 sequence reads: CASSFTGSTDTQYF. The CDR3 coding sequence is TGTGCCAGCAGCTTTACGGGAAGCACAGATACGCAGTATTTT. The genes are TRBV7-9 and TRBJ2-3; a possible D gene is TRBD2 (5 bases). This CDR3 comprises 14 residues. Germline V lookup: CDR1 SEHNR, CDR2 FQNEAQ (reference sequence). The V and J ends lost 3 bases and 0 bases respectively, with 7 bases between them.

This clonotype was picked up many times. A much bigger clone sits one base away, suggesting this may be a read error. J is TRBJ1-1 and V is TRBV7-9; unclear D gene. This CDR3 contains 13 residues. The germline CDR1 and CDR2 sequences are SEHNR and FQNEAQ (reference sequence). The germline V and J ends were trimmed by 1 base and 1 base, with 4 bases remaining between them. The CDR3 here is CASSLGENTEAFF. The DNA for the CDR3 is TGTGCCAGCAGCTTAGGGGAGAACACTGAAGCTTTCTTT.

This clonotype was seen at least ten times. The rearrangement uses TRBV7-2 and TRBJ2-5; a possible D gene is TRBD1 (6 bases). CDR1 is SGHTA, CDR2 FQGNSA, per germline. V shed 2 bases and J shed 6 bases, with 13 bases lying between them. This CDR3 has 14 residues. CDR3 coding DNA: TGTGCCAGCAGCTTAAACAGGGCCCCGCAGACCCAGTACTTC. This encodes CASSLNRAPQTQYF. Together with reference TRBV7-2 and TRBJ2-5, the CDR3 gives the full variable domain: GAGVSQSPSNKVTEKGKDVELRCDPISGHTALYWYRQSLGQGLEFLIYFQGNSAPDKSGLPSDRFSAERTGGSVSTLTIQRTQQEDSAVYLCASSLNRAPQTQYFGPGTRLLVL.

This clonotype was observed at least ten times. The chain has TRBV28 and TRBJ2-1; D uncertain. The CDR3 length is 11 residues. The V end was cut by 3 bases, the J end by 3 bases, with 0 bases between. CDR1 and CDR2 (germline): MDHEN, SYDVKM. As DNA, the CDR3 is TGTGCCAGCAGTTTCTACAATGAGCAGTTCTTC. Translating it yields CASSFYNEQFF.

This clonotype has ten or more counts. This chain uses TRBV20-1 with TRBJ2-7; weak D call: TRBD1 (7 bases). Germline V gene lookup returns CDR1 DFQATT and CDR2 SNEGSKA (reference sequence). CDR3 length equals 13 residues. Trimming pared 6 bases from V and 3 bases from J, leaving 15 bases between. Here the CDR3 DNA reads TGCAGTGCCGCCCAGGGGGGAGGCTACGAGCAGTACTTC. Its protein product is CSAAQGGGYEQYF.

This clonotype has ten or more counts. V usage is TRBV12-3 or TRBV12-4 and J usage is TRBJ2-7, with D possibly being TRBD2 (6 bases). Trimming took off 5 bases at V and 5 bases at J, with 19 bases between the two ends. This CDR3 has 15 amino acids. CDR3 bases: TGTGCCAGCAGTCTTGGGGTCGGGGGACTGGACGAGCAGTACTTC. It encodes CASSLGVGGLDEQYF.

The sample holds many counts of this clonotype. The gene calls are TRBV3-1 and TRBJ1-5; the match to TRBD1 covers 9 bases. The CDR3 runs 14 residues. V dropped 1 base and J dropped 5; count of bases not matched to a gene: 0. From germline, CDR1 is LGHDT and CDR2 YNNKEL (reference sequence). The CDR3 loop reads CASSQGQGDQPQHF. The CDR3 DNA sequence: TGTGCCAGCAGCCAAGGACAGGGGGATCAGCCCCAGCATTTT. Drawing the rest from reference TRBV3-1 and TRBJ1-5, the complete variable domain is DTAVSQTPKYLVTQMGNDKSIKCEQNLGHDTMYWYKQDSKKFLKIMFSYNNKELIINETVPNRFSPKSPDKAHLNLHINSLELGDSAVYFCASSQGQGDQPQHFGDGTRLSIL.

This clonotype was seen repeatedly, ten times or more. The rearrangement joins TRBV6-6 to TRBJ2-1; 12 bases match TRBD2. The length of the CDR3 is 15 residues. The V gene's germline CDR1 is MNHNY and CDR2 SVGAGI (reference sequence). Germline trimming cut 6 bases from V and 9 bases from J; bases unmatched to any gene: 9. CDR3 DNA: TGTGCCAGCAGCACTCTAGCGGGAGGGAATAGTGAGCAGTTCTTC. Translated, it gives CASSTLAGGNSEQFF.

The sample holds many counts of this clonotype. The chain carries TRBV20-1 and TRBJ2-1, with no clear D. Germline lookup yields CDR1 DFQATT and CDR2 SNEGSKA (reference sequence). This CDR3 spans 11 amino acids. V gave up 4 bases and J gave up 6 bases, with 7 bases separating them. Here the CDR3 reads CSAIVGNEQFF. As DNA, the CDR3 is TGCAGTGCTATAGTGGGCAATGAGCAGTTCTTC.

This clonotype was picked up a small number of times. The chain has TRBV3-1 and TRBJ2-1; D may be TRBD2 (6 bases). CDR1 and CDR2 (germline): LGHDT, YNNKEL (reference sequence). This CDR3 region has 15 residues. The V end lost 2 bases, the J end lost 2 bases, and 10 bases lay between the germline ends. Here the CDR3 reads CASSQLADAYNEQFF. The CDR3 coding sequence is TGTGCCAGCAGCCAATTAGCGGACGCCTACAATGAGCAGTTCTTC.

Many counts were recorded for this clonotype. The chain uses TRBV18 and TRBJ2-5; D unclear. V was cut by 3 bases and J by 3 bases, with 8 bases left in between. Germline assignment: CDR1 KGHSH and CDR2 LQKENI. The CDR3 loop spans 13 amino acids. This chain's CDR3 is CASSPRLEETQYF. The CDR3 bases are TGTGCCAGCTCACCCCGGTTAGAAGAGACCCAGTACTTC. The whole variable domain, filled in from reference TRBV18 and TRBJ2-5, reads NAGVMQNPRHLVRRRGQEARLRCSPMKGHSHVYWYRQLPEEGLKFMVYLQKENIIDESGMPKERFSAEFPKEGPSILRIQQVVRGDSAAYFCASSPRLEETQYFGPGTRLLVL.

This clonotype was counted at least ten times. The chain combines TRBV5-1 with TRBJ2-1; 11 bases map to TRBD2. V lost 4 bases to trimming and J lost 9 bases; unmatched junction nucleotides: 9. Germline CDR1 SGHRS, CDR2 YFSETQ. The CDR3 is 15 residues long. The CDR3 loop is CASSTGTSGLIEQFF. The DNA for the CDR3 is TGCGCCAGCAGCACCGGGACTAGCGGCCTCATTGAGCAGTTCTTC. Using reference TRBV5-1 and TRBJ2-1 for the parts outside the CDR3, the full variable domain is KAGVTQTPRYLIKTRGQQVTLSCSPISGHRSVSWYQQTPGQGLQFLFEYFSETQRNKGNFPGRFSGRQFSNSRSEMNVSTLELGDSALYLCASSTGTSGLIEQFFGPGTRLTVL.

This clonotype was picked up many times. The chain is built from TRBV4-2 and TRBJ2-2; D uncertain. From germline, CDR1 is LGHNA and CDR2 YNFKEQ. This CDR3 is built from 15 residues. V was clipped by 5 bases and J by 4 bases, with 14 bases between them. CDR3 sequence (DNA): TGTGCCAGCAGCTGGGCCTTGCTGGGCACCGGGGAGCTGTTTTTT. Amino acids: CASSWALLGTGELFF.

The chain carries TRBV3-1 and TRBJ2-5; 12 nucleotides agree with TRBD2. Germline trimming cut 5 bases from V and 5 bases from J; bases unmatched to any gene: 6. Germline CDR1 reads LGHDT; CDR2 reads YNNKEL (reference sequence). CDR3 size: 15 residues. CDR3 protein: CASSTLAGGAETQYF. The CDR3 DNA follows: TGTGCCAGCAGCACACTAGCGGGAGGAGCGGAGACCCAGTACTTC.

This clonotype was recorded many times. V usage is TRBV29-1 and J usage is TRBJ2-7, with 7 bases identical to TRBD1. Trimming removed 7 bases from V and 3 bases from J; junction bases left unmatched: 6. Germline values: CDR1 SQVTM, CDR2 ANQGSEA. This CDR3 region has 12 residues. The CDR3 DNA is TGCAGCGCCCGGGACAGTTACTACGAGCAGTACTTC. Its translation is CSARDSYYEQYF.

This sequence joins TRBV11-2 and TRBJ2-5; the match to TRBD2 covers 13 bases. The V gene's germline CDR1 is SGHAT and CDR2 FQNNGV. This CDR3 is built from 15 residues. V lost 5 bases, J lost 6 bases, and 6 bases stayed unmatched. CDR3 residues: CASSPRTSGRKTQYF. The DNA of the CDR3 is TGTGCCAGCAGCCCGCGGACTAGCGGGAGAAAGACCCAGTACTTC.

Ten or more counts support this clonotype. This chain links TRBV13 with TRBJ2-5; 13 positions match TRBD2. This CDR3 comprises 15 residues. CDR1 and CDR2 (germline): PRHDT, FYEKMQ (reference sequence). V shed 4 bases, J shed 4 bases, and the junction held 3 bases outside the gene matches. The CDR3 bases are TGTGCCAGCAGCTCCTGGACTAGCGGGAGAGAGACCCAGTACTTC. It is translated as CASSSWTSGRETQYF.

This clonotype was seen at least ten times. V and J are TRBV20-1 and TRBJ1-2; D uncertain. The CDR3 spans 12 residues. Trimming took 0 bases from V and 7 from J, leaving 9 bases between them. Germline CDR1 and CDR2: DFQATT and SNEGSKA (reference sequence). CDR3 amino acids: CSARDQVSGYTF. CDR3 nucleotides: TGCAGTGCTAGAGATCAGGTATCTGGCTACACCTTC.

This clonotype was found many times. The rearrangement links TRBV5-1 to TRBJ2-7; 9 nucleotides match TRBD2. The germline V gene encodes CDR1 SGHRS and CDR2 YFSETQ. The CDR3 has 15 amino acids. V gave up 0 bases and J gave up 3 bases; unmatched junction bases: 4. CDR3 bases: TGCGCCAGCAGCTTGGGTAGCGGGAGCCTCTACGAGCAGTACTTC. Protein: CASSLGSGSLYEQYF.

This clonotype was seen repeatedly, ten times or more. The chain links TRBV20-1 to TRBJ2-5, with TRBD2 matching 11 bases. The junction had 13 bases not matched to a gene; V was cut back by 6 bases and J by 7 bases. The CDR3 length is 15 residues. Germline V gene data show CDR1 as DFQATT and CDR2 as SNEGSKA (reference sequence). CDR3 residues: CSAPKGTSGRGTQYF. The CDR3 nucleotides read TGCAGTGCCCCTAAGGGTACTAGCGGGAGAGGGACCCAGTACTTC.